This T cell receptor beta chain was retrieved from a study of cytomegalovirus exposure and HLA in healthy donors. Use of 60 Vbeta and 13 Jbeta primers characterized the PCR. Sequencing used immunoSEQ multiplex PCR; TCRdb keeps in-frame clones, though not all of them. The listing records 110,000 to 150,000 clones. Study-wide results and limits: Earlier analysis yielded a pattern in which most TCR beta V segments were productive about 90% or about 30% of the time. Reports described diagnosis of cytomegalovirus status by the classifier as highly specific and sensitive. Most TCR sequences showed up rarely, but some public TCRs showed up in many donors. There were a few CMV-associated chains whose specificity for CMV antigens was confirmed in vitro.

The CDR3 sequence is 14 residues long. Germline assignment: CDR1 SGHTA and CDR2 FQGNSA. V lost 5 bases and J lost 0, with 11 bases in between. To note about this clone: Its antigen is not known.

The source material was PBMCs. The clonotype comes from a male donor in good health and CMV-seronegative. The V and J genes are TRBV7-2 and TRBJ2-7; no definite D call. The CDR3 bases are TGTGCCAGCAGCATAGGTCCCTTCTCCTACGAGCAGTACTTC. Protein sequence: CASSIGPFSYEQYF.